This TCR beta chain was recovered during a study of cytomegalovirus exposure and HLA in healthy donors. As for this clone: Its antigen remains unknown.

Donors were ostensibly healthy at sampling, although undocumented immune exposures were probable. Germline assignment: CDR1 GTSNPN and CDR2 SVGIG (reference sequence). V dropped 0 bases and J dropped 6 bases, with 11 bases sitting between them. This CDR3 comprises 13 residues. It was with 60 Vbeta and 13 Jbeta primers that the PCR ran. The data were produced by immunoSEQ multiplex PCR, yet TCRdb's version contains in-frame clones alone and is incomplete. The sample lists 90,000 to 110,000 clones, less than 70% occurring once. Broader study findings: Analysis was carried out at a later point, and it linked a missense DCLRE1C variant to TCR beta V- and J-gene trimming. Later analysis placed DRB1 highest and HLA-C lowest in TCR association rates, which differed by HLA locus.

The sample comprised PBMCs. The receptor comes from a woman between 65 and 79 years old in good health and CMV-seropositive. This chain links TRBV30 with TRBJ1-2; D may be TRBD1 (6 bases). In DNA form, the CDR3 reads TGTGCCTGGAGTGTACAACAGGGAAATGGCTACACCTTC. Its translation: CAWSVQQGNGYTF.